This TCR beta chain originates from a study of blood T cells in healthy people across ages. This clonotype was detected many times. In germline, CDR1 is SGHKS, CDR2 YYEKEE (reference sequence). CDR3 length: 14 residues. V was cut by 0 bases and J by 1 base, with 6 bases left in between. Then a second PCR, running about 7 to 11 cycles, was carried out with a sample-barcoded 5' primer and a J-beta primer mix. Every cDNA was tagged by a template-switch adaptor with 12 random nucleotides. Per sample, CDR3-containing paired-end reads numbered at least 3 million. TCRdb processed the 5' RACE reads anew with MiXCR; each CDR3 protein has one entry. The sample holds roughly 1,800,000 distinct CDR3 sequences; roughly 49% are singletons and the top ten take more than 2%. Peripheral blood from each donor was collected in a volume of 9.5 to 10 milliliters.

The specimen was blood. The sequence was obtained from a woman in her forties in good health. V and J are TRBV5-5 and TRBJ2-3; D not resolved. As DNA, the CDR3 is TGTGCCAGCAGCTTGGGTCCGGGCACAGATACGCAGTATTTT. This gives the protein CASSLGPGTDTQYF.